These 26 T cell receptor beta chains were sequenced from one sample in a study of cytomegalovirus exposure and HLA in healthy donors. Profiled with immunoSEQ multiplex PCR; TCRdb holds only in-frame clones, not every one. Among some 68,000 clones listed, roughly 96% were seen once. Sequenced sample: PBMCs. Receptors were obtained from a man aged 18 to 30 in good health and CMV-seronegative.

The CDR3 here is CASSAQREGISSGNTIYF. CDR3 nucleotide sequence: TGTGCCAGCAGCGCCCAGCGAGAAGGCATAAGCTCTGGAAACACCATATATTTT. This sequence joins TRBV9 and TRBJ1-3; D gene unclear. The CDR3 is made up of 18 amino acids. The ends were cut back, 3 bases at V and 0 bases at J, with 19 bases in the middle. Germline V CDR1 and CDR2: SGDLS, YYNGEE.

Only one count was recorded for this clone. CDR3 nucleotide sequence: TGTGCCAGCAGTGAAGCTCGGGACAGGGTTATTAGCGCCGCCGAGCAGTACTTC. As protein: CASSEARDRVISAAEQYF. V is TRBV6-1 and J is TRBJ2-7, with 9 bases matching TRBD1. Germline values: CDR1 MNHNS, CDR2 SASEGT. V trimming: 0 bases; J trimming: 6 bases; junction bases outside the gene matches: 15. The CDR3 totals 18 residues.

The V gene is TRBV7-3, the J gene TRBJ2-2; TRBD2 aligns across 12 bases. CDR1 is SGHTA, CDR2 FQGTGA, per germline. With 0 bases clipped from V and 1 base from J, the junction kept 9 bases outside the gene matches. The CDR3 is made up of 20 amino acids. CDR3 residues: CASSLTGLAGGPENTGELFF. The CDR3 nucleotides read TGTGCCAGCAGCTTAACGGGGCTAGCGGGAGGGCCCGAGAACACCGGGGAGCTGTTTTTT.

This clone occurred once. The rearrangement links TRBV27 to TRBJ1-2; D unclear. The V gene's germline CDR1 is MNHEY and CDR2 SMNVEV (reference sequence). Between the trimmed V and J ends, which lost 5 bases and 3 bases, there was a span of 16 bases. The CDR3 runs 15 residues. The CDR3 DNA follows: TGTGCCAGCAGTCCTACGGTCGGGGTGGACTATGGCTACACCTTC. Its translation is CASSPTVGVDYGYTF.

This chain links TRBV9 with TRBJ2-5; TRBD1 aligns across 8 bases. The V gene's germline CDR1 is SGDLS and CDR2 YYNGEE. Germline trimming cut 4 bases from V and 1 base from J; bases unmatched to any gene: 6. The CDR3 runs to 15 residues. The CDR3 here is CASSTTGVPQETQYF. The CDR3 DNA sequence: TGTGCCAGCAGCACGACAGGGGTTCCCCAAGAGACCCAGTACTTC.

This chain links TRBV2 with TRBJ2-7, with 8 bases identical to TRBD1. CDR1 is SNHLY and CDR2 is FYNNEI in the germline V gene. The V segment lost 5 bases and the J segment 7 bases; nucleotides outside the gene matches: 10. The CDR3 contains 14 residues. Here the CDR3 reads CASSSQGVNREQYF. The CDR3 DNA reads as TGTGCCAGCAGTTCACAGGGGGTCAATCGGGAGCAGTACTTC.

The V call is TRBV25-1, the J call TRBJ2-5; the match to TRBD1 covers 8 bases. Germline CDR1 MGHDK, CDR2 SYGVNS. The CDR3 has 15 residues. J was trimmed by 5 bases and V by 3 bases; bases with no gene match: 8. The CDR3 DNA follows: TGTGCCAGCAGTGACCATGACAGGGGACGGGAGACCCAGTACTTC. Its protein is CASSDHDRGRETQYF.

This chain joins TRBV9 and TRBJ2-4; 10 positions agree with TRBD1. V lost 3 bases, J lost 3 bases, and 6 bases stayed unmatched. The CDR3 is 16 amino acids. Germline CDR1 is SGDLS and CDR2 is YYNGEE. This CDR3 is CASSADRGPDKNIQYF. CDR3 coding DNA: TGTGCCAGCAGCGCCGACAGGGGGCCAGACAAAAACATTCAGTACTTC. The complete variable domain, with remaining parts taken from reference TRBV9 and TRBJ2-4, reads DSGVTQTPKHLITATGQRVTLRCSPRSGDLSVYWYQQSLDQGLQFLIQYYNGEERAKGNILERFSAQQFPDLHSELNLSSLELGDSALYFCASSADRGPDKNIQYFGAGTRLSVL.

This rearrangement joins TRBV4-1 to TRBJ1-2; D possibly corresponds to TRBD1 (6 bases). Germline V CDR1 and CDR2: MGHRA, YSYEKL. V lost 0 bases and J lost 4, with 12 bases in between. The CDR3 runs 15 residues. DNA for the CDR3: TGCGCCAGCAGCCAAGAAGGGTCCAGGGGCTATGGCTACACCTTC. It yields the protein CASSQEGSRGYGYTF.

This chain links TRBV2 with TRBJ2-7, with TRBD2 matching 8 bases. The length of the CDR3 is 14 residues. V trimming: 1 base; J trimming: 3 bases; junction bases outside the gene matches: 2. Germline CDR1 reads SNHLY; CDR2 reads FYNNEI. The CDR3 DNA reads TGTGCCAGCAGTGAAGAGCTAGCGGGCTACGAGCAGTACTTC. The encoded protein is CASSEELAGYEQYF.

The rearrangement links TRBV18 to TRBJ2-3; D is perhaps TRBD1 (5 bases). The germline CDR1 and CDR2 sequences are KGHSH and LQKENI. This CDR3 has 15 amino acids. The ends were cut back, 0 bases at V and 9 bases at J, with 16 bases in the middle. The DNA for the CDR3 is TGTGCCAGCTCACCACCGTCGCAGGGTCTCGGGACGCAGTATTTT. It encodes CASSPPSQGLGTQYF.

A single count supports this clone. The rearrangement links TRBV9 to TRBJ2-1, with 8 bases identical to TRBD1. Germline V CDR1 and CDR2: SGDLS, YYNGEE. Losses at the gene ends were 7 bases for V and 2 bases for J; bases not matched to a gene: 5. CDR3 length equals 14 residues. The CDR3: CASSSGQAYNEQFF. In DNA, the CDR3 is TGTGCCAGCTCATCGGGACAGGCCTACAATGAGCAGTTCTTC.

The rearrangement uses TRBV5-1 and TRBJ2-1; 7 nucleotides align to TRBD2. V lost 3 bases and J lost 8; bases outside the gene matches: 14. Germline V CDR1 and CDR2: SGHRS, YFSETQ. The CDR3 sequence is 16 residues long. The CDR3 is CASSYQAAREKYEQFF. In DNA form, the CDR3 reads TGCGCCAGCAGCTATCAGGCGGCGCGGGAGAAGTATGAGCAGTTCTTC. The full variable domain, with the rest looked up from reference TRBV5-1 and TRBJ2-1, is KAGVTQTPRYLIKTRGQQVTLSCSPISGHRSVSWYQQTPGQGLQFLFEYFSETQRNKGNFPGRFSGRQFSNSRSEMNVSTLELGDSALYLCASSYQAAREKYEQFFGPGTRLTVL.

This clone is a singleton in its sample. The rearrangement links TRBV5-1 to TRBJ1-4; D gene unclear. V was trimmed by 4 bases and J by 0 bases, leaving 7 bases between them. The length of the CDR3 is 14 residues. Germline CDR1 and CDR2: SGHRS and YFSETQ. The CDR3 loop is CASSPIATNEKLFF. The CDR3 DNA is TGCGCCAGCAGCCCAATTGCAACTAATGAAAAACTGTTTTTT.

The chain recombines TRBV19 with TRBJ1-1; no clear D. This CDR3 comprises 16 residues. Germline V gene sequence: CDR1 LNHDA, CDR2 SQIVND (reference sequence). Trimming cost V 9 bases and J 0 bases, with 20 bases left between them. The DNA for the CDR3 is TGTGCCAGCGGACGAGGGAGGGTTGGAATGAACACTGAAGCTTTCTTT. As protein: CASGRGRVGMNTEAFF. The full variable domain, in which reference TRBV19 and TRBJ1-1 provide the parts outside the CDR3, is DGGITQSPKYLFRKEGQNVTLSCEQNLNHDAMYWYRQDPGQGLRLIYYSQIVNDFQKGDIAEGYSVSREKKESFPLTVTSAQKNPTAFYLCASGRGRVGMNTEAFFGQGTRLTVV.

This clone was observed a single time. The chain uses TRBV7-6 and TRBJ2-7, with TRBD2 identical over 11 bases. The CDR3 totals 18 residues. V lost 1 base, J lost 2 bases, and 10 bases stayed unmatched. The germline CDR1 and CDR2 sequences are SGHVS and FNYEAQ. The CDR3 protein is CASSLEGTSGGLAYEQYF. The CDR3 nucleotides are TGTGCCAGCAGCTTAGAAGGGACTAGCGGTGGCCTGGCCTACGAGCAGTACTTC.

The chain is built from TRBV28 and TRBJ1-5; D is perhaps TRBD1 (5 bases). With 4 bases removed from V and 3 bases from J, the gap between germline ends came to 10 bases. The CDR3 runs 14 residues. Germline V gene data show CDR1 as MDHEN and CDR2 as SYDVKM. The CDR3 region is CASSYIGDNQPQHF. The CDR3, as DNA: TGTGCCAGCAGTTACATAGGGGACAATCAGCCCCAGCATTTT.

This clone was counted once. This chain uses TRBV5-6 with TRBJ1-2; TRBD1 matches 9 bases. Looked up from germline, CDR1 is SGHDT and CDR2 is YYEEEE. CDR3 length: 14 residues. J gave up 3 bases and V 4 bases, and 4 bases lay outside the gene matches. This CDR3 is CASSVGQGHYGYTF. DNA for the CDR3: TGTGCCAGCAGCGTGGGACAGGGACACTATGGCTACACCTTC.

V usage is TRBV13 and J usage is TRBJ2-7; 12 bases map to TRBD1. Germline V gene data show CDR1 as PRHDT and CDR2 as FYEKMQ (reference sequence). Losses at the gene ends were 5 bases for V and 1 base for J; bases not matched to a gene: 3. The CDR3 consists of 15 residues. This chain's CDR3 is CASSQGQGASYEQYF. For the CDR3, the DNA is TGTGCCAGCAGCCAGGGACAGGGGGCATCCTACGAGCAGTACTTC.

This clone appeared a single time. The chain is built from TRBV5-8 and TRBJ1-2, with D perhaps TRBD1 (5 bases). Germline V lookup: CDR1 SGHTS, CDR2 YDEGEE. Trimming removed 9 bases at V and 3 bases at J, with 21 bases between. CDR3 size: 15 residues. The CDR3 reads CAIIFPGTSYYGYTF. CDR3 nucleotide sequence: TGTGCCATCATCTTCCCCGGGACTTCCTACTATGGCTACACCTTC.

The chain carries TRBV12-2 and TRBJ2-7; TRBD1 is taken as the D call from the table, unchecked against the DNA. TRBV12-2 is reported as a pseudogene. The CDR3 length is 14 residues. The CDR3, as DNA: TGTGCAAGTCGCTTAGATAGACAGGGGGACGAGCAGTACTTC. Protein: CASRLDRQGDEQYF.

The chain has TRBV6-5 and TRBJ2-7, with D possibly being TRBD1 (6 bases). V lost 6 bases and J lost 3, with 12 bases in between. There are 13 residues in the CDR3. CDR1 MNHEY and CDR2 SVGAGI come from the germline V gene. The CDR3 protein is CASSRGQHYEQYF. The CDR3 coding sequence is TGTGCCAGCAGCCGGGGACAACACTACGAGCAGTACTTC.

The chain combines TRBV10-3 with TRBJ1-2, with 7 bases aligning to TRBD1. The CDR3 is 14 amino acids. Germline CDR1 and CDR2: ENHRY and SYGVKD. V lost 5 bases to trimming and J lost 9 bases; unmatched junction nucleotides: 12. CDR3 sequence (DNA): TGTGCCATCAGTCCCACCGGGACAGATGGGAGCTACACCTTC. Translating gives CAISPTGTDGSYTF.

V usage is TRBV18 and J usage is TRBJ1-3; 8 nucleotides match TRBD1. Germline V gives CDR1 KGHSH, CDR2 LQKENI. This CDR3 is built from 16 residues. V lost 1 base, J lost 4 bases, and 6 bases stayed unmatched. The CDR3 coding sequence is TGTGCCAGCTCACCACTCGACAGGGGCGACGGAAACACCATATATTTT. This encodes CASSPLDRGDGNTIYF.

In regard to this clone: Other nucleotide sequences in the sample specify the same CDR3. V is TRBV6-5 and J is TRBJ1-2, with 9 bases that match TRBD1. Per germline, CDR1 MNHEY and CDR2 SVGAGI. V lost 5 bases to trimming and J lost 4 bases; unmatched junction nucleotides: 2. There are 13 residues in the CDR3. The chain's CDR3 is CASSLQGAYGYTF. Written as DNA, the CDR3 is TGTGCCAGCAGTCTACAGGGGGCCTATGGCTACACCTTC.

The CDR3 sequence: CASSMIRDTSLRTQYF. The CDR3 nucleotides read TGTGCCAGTAGTATGATCCGGGACACGTCTTTAAGGACCCAGTACTTC. This chain connects TRBV19 to TRBJ2-5; possible D gene TRBD1, 6 bases. V was clipped by 3 bases and J by 7 bases, with 21 bases between them. CDR1 LNHDA and CDR2 SQIVND come from the germline V gene (reference sequence). The CDR3 is made up of 16 amino acids.